This T cell receptor beta chain was sequenced during a study of cytomegalovirus exposure and HLA in healthy donors. On this clone: Its antigen remains unknown.

Primers: 60 Vbeta forward and 13 Jbeta reverse. The protocol was immunoSEQ multiplex PCR, while the TCRdb copy is restricted to in-frame clones and leaves out a portion. The sample includes tens of thousands of clones. It was healthy bone marrow donors who served as donors. Points from the study as a whole: Certain sequence variants were highly shared and formed a cluster, and this cluster was likely a sequencing artifact. Most TCR sequences were uncommon, yet certain public TCRs appeared in many donors. As immune exposure information, only CMV serostatus was available.

The J segment lost 0 bases and the V segment lost 2 bases, leaving 5 bases of the junction unmatched. Germline CDR1 is GTSNPN and CDR2 is SVGIG (reference sequence). The CDR3 is 15 residues long. This sequence was found in a man aged 45 to 65 in good health and CMV-seronegative. V is TRBV30 and J is TRBJ2-3, with 7 bases lining up with TRBD1. Sample: PBMCs. CDR3 in DNA: TGTGCCTGGAGTCTCGGGACAGTGAGCACAGATACGCAGTATTTT. This codes for CAWSLGTVSTDTQYF.